This is a list of T cell receptor beta chains from one sample in a study of blood T cell repertoires in COVID-19. Using immunoSEQ multiplex PCR, the repertoire was profiled, and TCRdb retains in-frame clones only, with some absent. The profile shows some 80,000 clones, around 84% of them singletons. The sample comprised peripheral blood. Receptor source: a man in his 60s with COVID-19, enrolled during active disease. The CDR3 runs from the conserved cysteine through the conserved F or W. A D gene is named only where the DNA matches it firmly. Size is stated for part of the rows, as once, few or many counts, or as a class when the clone is expanded.

16	TRBV19	once	-	TRBJ1-5	TGTGCCAGTAGTTCAGGGCGATCACAGCTAGGACAGCCCCAGCATTTT	CASSSGRSQLGQPQHF
12	TRBV2	-	-	TRBJ1-6	TGTGCCAGCAGTGCCGACATTTCACCCCTCCACTTT	CASSADISPLHF
16	TRBV11-3	few	TRBD2	TRBJ2-1	TGTGCCAGCAGCTTAGGCGGGAGGAGCTCCTACAATGAGCAGTTCTTC	CASSLGGRSSYNEQFF
15	TRBV18	once	TRBD2	TRBJ2-1	TGTGCCACCGGTCCCTCGGGAGGGCCGGACAATGAGCAGTTCTTC	CATGPSGGPDNEQFF
14	TRBV19	once	-	TRBJ1-5	TGTGCCAGTAGTATAGTTACAGGAGATCAGCCCCAGCATTTT	CASSIVTGDQPQHF
16	TRBV2	-	TRBD2	TRBJ2-1	TGTGCCAGCAGTCATCCGGGACTAGCGGGTTACAATGAGCAGTTCTTC	CASSHPGLAGYNEQFF
14	TRBV10-3	-	TRBD2	TRBJ2-7	TGTGCCATCAGTGAGTTCGGGAGGCTCGACGAGCAGTACTTC	CAISEFGRLDEQYF
13	TRBV7-2	once	-	TRBJ2-7	TGTGCCAGCAGCTTAGACAGGGGACTCGAGCAGTACTTC	CASSLDRGLEQYF
15	TRBV7-6	-	TRBD1	TRBJ1-2	TGTGCCAGCAGTAAATTACAGGGGGGGATGTATGGCTACACCTTC	CASSKLQGGMYGYTF
14	TRBV6-5	-	-	TRBJ2-3	TGTGCCAGCAGCTCTGACAGTAGCACAGATACGCAGTATTTT	CASSSDSSTDTQYF
15	TRBV19	-	-	TRBJ2-3	TGTGCCAGTAGATCCACACAGCCCCGCACAGATACGCAGTATTTT	CASRSTQPRTDTQYF
17	TRBV6-2/TRBV6-3	-	TRBD1	TRBJ1-1	TGTGCCAGCAGTTACAGGACAGGGGTGGGTATGAACACTGAAGCTTTCTTT	CASSYRTGVGMNTEAFF
14	TRBV18	-	-	TRBJ2-5	TGTGCCAGCTCACCGGGTCAAGGAGAAGAGACCCAGTACTTC	CASSPGQGEETQYF
14	TRBV7-9	-	TRBD1	TRBJ2-7	TGTGCCAGCAGCTCCCAAGGGGGCCTGAATGAGCAGTACTTC	CASSSQGGLNEQYF
14	TRBV5-1	once	-	TRBJ2-3	TGCGCCAGCAGCTTGGCCGGGAGCACAGATACGCAGTATTTT	CASSLAGSTDTQYF
15	TRBV25-1	-	-	TRBJ1-1	TGTGCCAGCAGTGCCAGAGGGTCCATGAACACTGAAGCTTTCTTT	CASSARGSMNTEAFF
17	TRBV5-1	-	TRBD1	TRBJ1-4	TGCGCCAGCAGCCCGGACAGGGGGCCCACCCGAAATGAAAAACTGTTTTTT	CASSPDRGPTRNEKLFF
15	TRBV10-3	-	TRBD2	TRBJ2-2	TGTGCCATCAGTGACACTAGCGGGGGGACCGGGGAGCTGTTTTTT	CAISDTSGGTGELFF
13	TRBV5-1	-	-	TRBJ2-4	TGCGCCAGCAGTACCGAGGGGGGGAACATTCAGTACTTC	CASSTEGGNIQYF
14	TRBV20-1	-	TRBD1	TRBJ1-4	TGCAGTGCTAGTCCACAGGGGGGCAATGAAAAACTGTTTTTT	CSASPQGGNEKLFF
15	TRBV2	-	-	TRBJ1-5	TGTGCCAGCAGTGAAGAGACACGAGGCGGGCAGCCCCAGCATTTT	CASSEETRGGQPQHF
16	TRBV12-5	-	-	TRBJ2-2	TGTGCTAGTGGTTTGGCCCCGACAGGCTACACCGGGGAGCTGTTTTTT	CASGLAPTGYTGELFF
15	TRBV9	-	TRBD1	TRBJ1-2	TGTGCCAGCAGCGGGACCGGGACAGCTAACTATGGCTACACCTTC	CASSGTGTANYGYTF
12	TRBV19	-	TRBD2	TRBJ2-5	TGTGCCAGTCGACTAGCGGGGGAGACCCAGTACTTC	CASRLAGETQYF
17	TRBV5-1	-	TRBD1	TRBJ1-6	TGCGCCAGCAGCCCGGGTGACAGGGGGCTGAGGAATTCACCCCTCCACTTT	CASSPGDRGLRNSPLHF
14	TRBV10-2	-	TRBD1	TRBJ2-3	TGCGCCAGCAGCCTGGACAGGAACGAGGATACGCAGTATTTT	CASSLDRNEDTQYF
13	TRBV7-2	-	-	TRBJ1-1	TGTGCCAGCAGCGCCCAGATGAACACTGAAGCTTTCTTT	CASSAQMNTEAFF
13	TRBV3-1/TRBV3-2	-	-	TRBJ1-2	TGTGCCAGCAGCCAAGCAGATACGTTTGGCTACACCTTC	CASSQADTFGYTF
12	TRBV6-5	-	-	TRBJ1-5	TGTGCCAGTAAGACCGGGAGTCAGCCCCAGCATTTT	CASKTGSQPQHF
11	TRBV29-1	once	TRBD1	TRBJ2-4	TGCAGCGTTGGACAGGGTCACATTCAGTACTTC	CSVGQGHIQYF
12	TRBV25-1	-	-	TRBJ2-7	TGTGCCAGCAGAGACCCCGGACTTCTGCAGTACTTC	CASRDPGLLQYF
15	TRBV21-1	-	-	TRBJ2-7	TGTGCCAGCAGCAAAGGGGAGGACAGGGCCTACGAGCAGTACTTC	CASSKGEDRAYEQYF
15	TRBV7-3	-	TRBD2	TRBJ2-1	TGTGCCAGCAGCTCCGGGACTAGCGGGTACAATGAGCAGTTCTTC	CASSSGTSGYNEQFF
12	TRBV28	-	-	TRBJ1-5	TGTGCCACCAGACAGGTGTATCAGCCCCAGCATTTT	CATRQVYQPQHF
13	TRBV29-1	-	-	TRBJ1-4	TGCAGCGTGAGCAGGGGAACTAATGAAAAACTGTTTTTT	CSVSRGTNEKLFF
14	TRBV19	-	-	TRBJ2-7	TGTGCCAGTAGTATAACCCGACAGTCCTACGAGCAGTACTTC	CASSITRQSYEQYF
13	TRBV6-5	-	TRBD1	TRBJ1-1	TGTGCCAGCGGGACAGGGGACTTCACTGAAGCTTTCTTT	CASGTGDFTEAFF
13	TRBV27	-	TRBD1	TRBJ1-1	TGTGCCAGCAGACTACAGGGGGTCACTGAAGCTTTCTTT	CASRLQGVTEAFF
14	TRBV29-1	-	TRBD1	TRBJ1-2	TGCAGCGTAGAACAGGGGAAGGGTTGGGGTGGCTACACCTTC	CSVEQGKGWGGYTF
16	TRBV25-1	-	-	TRBJ1-4	TGTGCCAGCAGTGAATCAGGGCGTAAGACTAATGAAAAACTGTTTTTT	CASSESGRKTNEKLFF